This record concerns one TCR beta chain sequence. Its specificity is unknown. This sample was included in a study of CXCR3-negative and CXCR3-positive naive CD8 T cells. The authors prepared UMI-labeled TRB cDNA libraries by 5' RACE. TCRdb re-called the 5' RACE reads, yielding one record per CDR3 amino acid sequence without DNA. This sample's table reports about 56,000 distinct CDR3 sequences. Notes on the study in general: Memory CD8+ cells showed much lower diversity, while both naive subsets displayed comparably high diversity. In CXCR3-positive naive cells, the TRB CDR3s were more hydrophobic than in CXCR3-negative naive cells. Freshly isolated PBMCs were used in most assays, given partial CXCR3 loss after freezing.

The source is a human donor in good health. Some clones in this sample may be carry-over from other donors' samples. Sequencing used naive CXCR3+ CD8+ T cells from blood. Subset here: CD45RO-CCR7+CD27+CD95- naive CD8+ T cells expressing CXCR3 (TNR3+).

CDR3 region: CASSRGLQGYTF. The chain has TRBV14 and TRBJ1-2. Germline CDR1 SGHDN, CDR2 FVKESK. The CDR3 length is 12 residues.